A selection of T cell receptor beta chains follows, all from one sample in a study of shared clonotypes between healthy human individuals. Clones were sequenced by immunoSEQ multiplex PCR, and TCRdb holds only the in-frame ones, with some missing. The repertoire includes over a million clones, about 84% of them detected once, and roughly 0.56% sits in the top ten. Sequencing was carried out using memory CD4+ T cells from PBMCs. These receptors originate from a man aged 18 to 29 in good health. Some clones in this sample may be carry-over from other donors' samples. The CDR3 runs from the conserved cysteine through the conserved F or W. The D gene is left open where the match is weak. Size tells how often a clone was seen (once, few, many) or the class of an expanded clone, and some rows leave it out.

TRBD1	TRBV7-2	TRBJ2-3	NA	TGTGCCAGCAGCCGACAGGGGTCAAGCACAGATACGCAGTATTTT	CASSRQGSSTDTQYF
NA	TRBV5-1	TRBJ1-5	once	TGCGCCAGCAGCTCGGGGACTCTCGGAAGCAATCAGCCCCAGCATTTT	CASSSGTLGSNQPQHF
NA	TRBV5-4	TRBJ2-1	NA	TGTGCCAGCAGCTTCACCGGGGAAGCTTACAATGAGCAGTTCTTC	CASSFTGEAYNEQFF
NA	TRBV6-5	TRBJ2-2	few	TGTGCCAGCAGTTACGGCAGGGCGACCGGGGAGCTGTTTTTT	CASSYGRATGELFF
NA	TRBV28	TRBJ1-3	NA	TGTGCCAGCCGACAGGGAAACACCATATATTTT	CASRQGNTIYF
NA	TRBV23-1	TRBJ1-5	NA	TGCGCCAGCAGTCCGGGACCAGAAAACAGAAACGGTCAGCCCCAGCATTTT	CASSPGPENRNGQPQHF
NA	TRBV6-5	TRBJ1-2	NA	TGTGCCAGCAGACCGGGTGGGTCCTCTCCCTATGGCTACACCTTC	CASRPGGSSPYGYTF
NA	TRBV5-1	TRBJ1-2	few	TGCGCCAGCAGCTTTCACGTTAACTATGGCTACACCTTC	CASSFHVNYGYTF
NA	TRBV11-2	TRBJ2-7	NA	TGTGCCAGCAGCCAAGGGGGGTCTCACTCCTACGAGCAGTACTTC	CASSQGGSHSYEQYF
TRBD1	TRBV7-6	TRBJ1-2	NA	TGTGCCAGCAGCCCCACCGGGACAGGGGTAGGCTACACCTTC	CASSPTGTGVGYTF
NA	TRBV7-2	TRBJ2-7	NA	TGTGCCAGCAGCCTAACCGGGACGGATTACTACGAGCAGTACTTC	CASSLTGTDYYEQYF
TRBD2	TRBV28	TRBJ2-7	NA	TGTGCCAGCAGTTCCCAGACTAGCGGCGAGCAGTACTTC	CASSSQTSGEQYF
TRBD1	TRBV6-5	TRBJ2-7	NA	TGTGCCAGCAGCCCCGGGACAGGGGGCGAGCAGTACTTC	CASSPGTGGEQYF
NA	TRBV28	TRBJ2-6	NA	TGTGCCAGCAGCGAACCCTGGGGCCGGCGCTACTCTGGGGCCAACGTCCTGACTTTC	CASSEPWGRRYSGANVLTF
NA	TRBV15	TRBJ2-7	NA	TGTGCCACCAGCAAAGGGGCAGGGAGCTCCTACGAGCAGTACTTC	CATSKGAGSSYEQYF
TRBD1	TRBV28	TRBJ1-5	NA	TGTGCCAGCAGGGGAACAGGGGGCAATCAGCCCCAGCATTTT	CASRGTGGNQPQHF
TRBD2	TRBV5-6	TRBJ2-5	NA	TGTGCCAGCAGCCTCCTGGGACTAGCGGGAGGGCAAGAGACCCAGTACTTC	CASSLLGLAGGQETQYF
NA	TRBV5-4	TRBJ2-5	NA	TGTGCCAGCAGCGCCAGACAAGAGACCCAGTACTTC	CASSARQETQYF
TRBD1	TRBV10-3	TRBJ2-7	NA	TGTGCCATCAGTGATACAGGGGGTTACGAGCAGTACTTC	CAISDTGGYEQYF
NA	TRBV10-2	TRBJ2-7	NA	TGCGCCAGCAGGGGTGGAGAGGTGGGCTACGAGCAGTACTTC	CASRGGEVGYEQYF
NA	TRBV27	TRBJ2-6	few	TGTGCCAGCAGTTTATCAGGATGGTTGAGGGGGACTGGGGCCAACGTCCTGACTTTC	CASSLSGWLRGTGANVLTF
TRBD1	TRBV30	TRBJ1-1	NA	TGTGCCTGGAGTGAAACCTCAGGGGGCGAAGCTTTCTTT	CAWSETSGGEAFF
NA	TRBV28	TRBJ2-7	NA	TGTGCCAGCAGTCCCGGGAGCACCTACGAGCAGTACTTC	CASSPGSTYEQYF
NA	TRBV6-5	TRBJ1-3	once	TGTGCCAGCAGTTACTATGGGGGCGCGCCCACCATATATTTT	CASSYYGGAPTIYF
TRBD1	TRBV2	TRBJ2-5	NA	TGTGCCAGCAGTGATCTGGACAGGGGGGAAGAGACCCAGTACTTC	CASSDLDRGEETQYF
NA	TRBV5-4	TRBJ2-2	NA	TGTGCCAGCAGCACGGACACCGGGGAGCTGTTTTTT	CASSTDTGELFF
NA	TRBV4-2	TRBJ2-2	many	TGTGCCAGCAGCCAATTACCGGGACCAAAATCCAGGGAGCTGTTTTTT	CASSQLPGPKSRELFF
TRBD2	TRBV11-2	TRBJ2-7	few	TGTGCCAGCAGCTTGTCGACTAGCGGGGGGGCAGAGCAGTACTTC	CASSLSTSGGAEQYF
TRBD1	TRBV7-2	TRBJ2-7	NA	TGTGCCAGCAGCTTAAAGACCGGGACAGGGTCCTACGAGCAGTACTTC	CASSLKTGTGSYEQYF
NA	TRBV18	TRBJ1-3	NA	TGTGCCAGCTCACGAGAGGCCGGGAACACCATATATTTT	CASSREAGNTIYF
NA	TRBV2	TRBJ1-1	NA	TGTGCCAGCAAACCGGGGGGTGGGAACACTGAAGCTTTCTTT	CASKPGGGNTEAFF
NA	TRBV5-6	TRBJ1-2	NA	TGTGCCAGCACCCCCGGGACTATTAACTATGGCTACACCTTC	CASTPGTINYGYTF
TRBD1	TRBV28	TRBJ1-1	NA	TGTGCCAGCAGTGCGGGACAGCTAACCTTGAACACTGAAGCTTTCTTT	CASSAGQLTLNTEAFF
TRBD1	TRBV5-4	TRBJ1-1	once	TGTGCCAGCAGCTTGTCAAGGGGGCAGGACACTGAAGCTTTCTTT	CASSLSRGQDTEAFF
TRBD2	TRBV6-5	TRBJ2-1	NA	TGTGCCAGCAGCAAGGGACTAGATCACGACAATGAGCAGTTCTTC	CASSKGLDHDNEQFF
NA	TRBV19	TRBJ1-3	NA	TGTGCCAGTAGTCCGCAACCAGGCCCTGGAAACACCATATATTTT	CASSPQPGPGNTIYF
TRBD1	TRBV7-8	TRBJ2-7	NA	TGTGCCAGCAGCTTAAGGACAGGATCCTACGAGCAGTACTTC	CASSLRTGSYEQYF
TRBD2	TRBV6-1	TRBJ2-1	NA	TGTGCCAGCAGTGAGGCAGGGAGGGCCTACAATGAGCAGTTCTTC	CASSEAGRAYNEQFF
TRBD2	TRBV9	TRBJ2-3	NA	TGTGCCAGCAGCGCGGGCGGGAGTCAGGATACGCAGTATTTT	CASSAGGSQDTQYF
NA	TRBV28	TRBJ1-5	NA	TGTGCCAGCAGAGTAAGTGGTGGCAATCAGCCCCAGCATTTT	CASRVSGGNQPQHF
NA	TRBV5-1	TRBJ1-5	NA	TGCGCCAGCAGCTTGGTACCGGGGGCGGATCAGCCCCAGCATTTT	CASSLVPGADQPQHF
NA	TRBV7-2	TRBJ2-5	NA	TGTGCCAGCAGCTTAGTTGGCGAGACCCAGTACTTC	CASSLVGETQYF
NA	TRBV10-3	TRBJ2-7	NA	TGTGCCATCAGCCGGGGCGGTGGCAACTCCTACGAGCAGTACTTC	CAISRGGGNSYEQYF
TRBD1	TRBV27	TRBJ2-1	NA	TGTGCCAGCAACCCCGACAGGGGAGTGCACAATGAGCAGTTCTTC	CASNPDRGVHNEQFF